Listed below are T cell receptor beta chains from one sample, sequenced in a study of OX40 agonist ivuxolimab in advanced cancers. The method was immunoSEQ multiplex PCR; TCRdb's version includes in-frame clones alone and lacks a portion of them. The table shows roughly 16,000 clones, with 73% occurring only once. The sample consisted of CD4+ or CD8+ T cells sorted from blood, taken in a trial of the OX40 agonist ivuxolimab. The receptor set was obtained from an adult with an advanced solid tumor such as melanoma, head and neck, liver or kidney cancer. Each CDR3 is given with its conserved first and last residue. Each record gives: V gene, J gene, CDR3 protein.

>TRBV30|TRBJ1-2
CAWSTGVPPYGYTF
>TRBV7-9|TRBJ1-5
CASSPGTGGNQPQHF
>TRBV2|TRBJ2-7
CASSSGQGGPYEQYF
>TRBV5-4|TRBJ1-2
CASSFQGRLDGYTF
>TRBV5-6|TRBJ2-3
CASSLTVPPDTQYF
>TRBV11-2|TRBJ2-7
CASSFARGTYEQYF
>TRBV30|TRBJ1-1
CAWSDGGTEAFF
>TRBV25-1|TRBJ2-7
CASSWAGEVEQYF
>TRBV7-6|TRBJ2-5
CASSLDSLGRARTQYF
>TRBV27|TRBJ2-2
CASSPQTGELFF